This T cell receptor (beta chain) appears in the sequencing data of a study of cytomegalovirus exposure and HLA in healthy donors. With 5 bases clipped from V and 0 bases from J, the junction kept 25 bases outside the gene matches. Germline lookup yields CDR1 LNHDA and CDR2 SQIVND (reference sequence). This CDR3 has 22 amino acids. PCR was performed using 60 Vbeta and 13 Jbeta primers. Repertoires were generated with immunoSEQ multiplex PCR, while TCRdb's copy carries only in-frame clones and drops some. The table shows under 200,000 clones, with around 78% occurring only once. Note on this clone: Its antigen remains unknown.

Study results and caveats: Productive status was seen about 87% or about 30% of the time for most TCR beta V segments in an earlier analysis. In vitro assays verified that three CMV-associated chains recognized CMV antigens specifically.

Sequencing was performed on PBMCs. This receptor was identified in a woman in her 30s in good health and CMV-seropositive. The chain joins TRBV19 to TRBJ1-5; TRBD1 matches 7 bases. This CDR3 reads CASSFGPGGRGRGLYSNQPQHF. Written as DNA, the CDR3 is TGTGCCAGTAGTTTTGGGCCTGGGGGCAGGGGGAGAGGACTCTATAGCAATCAGCCCCAGCATTTT.